Sequencing of this T cell receptor beta chain was carried out in a study of cytomegalovirus exposure and HLA in healthy donors. Libraries were prepared by immunoSEQ multiplex PCR; TCRdb keeps only in-frame clonotypes and omits some of them. The table includes more than 110,000 clones, roughly nine tenths detected once. The CDR3 is 13 amino acids. Trimming took 2 bases from V and 9 from J, leaving 13 bases between them. The germline CDR1 and CDR2 sequences are MNHEY and SVGAGI. This sequence originates from a man aged 18 to 30 in good health and CMV-seronegative. The sequencing input was PBMCs. This chain joins TRBV6-5 and TRBJ2-5; D gene ambiguous. Here the CDR3 DNA reads TGTGCCAGCAGTTACGTCTTGGATCGGGCCCAGTACTTC. Translation gives CASSYVLDRAQYF.